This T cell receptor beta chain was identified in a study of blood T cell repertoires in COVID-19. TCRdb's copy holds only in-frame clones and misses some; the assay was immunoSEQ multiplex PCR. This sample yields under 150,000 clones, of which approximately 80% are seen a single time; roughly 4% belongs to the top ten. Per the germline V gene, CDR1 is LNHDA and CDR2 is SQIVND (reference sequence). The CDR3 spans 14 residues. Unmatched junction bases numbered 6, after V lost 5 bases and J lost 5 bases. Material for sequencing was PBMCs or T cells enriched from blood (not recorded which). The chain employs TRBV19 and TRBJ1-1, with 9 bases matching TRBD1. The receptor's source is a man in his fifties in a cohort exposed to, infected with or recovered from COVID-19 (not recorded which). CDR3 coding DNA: TGTGCCAGTAGTTTCACAGGGGGCGTGACTGAAGCTTTCTTT. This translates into CASSFTGGVTEAFF.